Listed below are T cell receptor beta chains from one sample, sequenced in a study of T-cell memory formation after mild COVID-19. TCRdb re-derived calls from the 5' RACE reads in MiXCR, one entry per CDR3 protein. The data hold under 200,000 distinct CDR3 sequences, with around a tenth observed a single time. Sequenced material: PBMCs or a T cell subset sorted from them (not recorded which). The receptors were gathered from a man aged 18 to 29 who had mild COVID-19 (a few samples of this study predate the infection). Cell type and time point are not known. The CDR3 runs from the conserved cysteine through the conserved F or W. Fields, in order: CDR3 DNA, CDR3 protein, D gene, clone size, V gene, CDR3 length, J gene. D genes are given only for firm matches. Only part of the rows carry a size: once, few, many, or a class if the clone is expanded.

CDR3 DNA: TGTGCCAGCAGCGTAGGAGGGGGGCCCCAAGAGACCCAGTACTTC; CDR3 protein: CASSVGGGPQETQYF; D gene: NA; clone size: few; V gene: TRBV9; CDR3 length: 15; J gene: TRBJ2-5
CDR3 DNA: TGTGCCACCAGCAGAGACACAGATACGCAGTATTTT; CDR3 protein: CATSRDTDTQYF; D gene: NA; clone size: many; V gene: TRBV15; CDR3 length: 12; J gene: TRBJ2-3
CDR3 DNA: TGTGCCAGCAGCCAATTCCTGGGGGTTCAGCAGTACTTC; CDR3 protein: CASSQFLGVQQYF; D gene: NA; clone size: many; V gene: TRBV3-1; CDR3 length: 13; J gene: TRBJ2-7
CDR3 DNA: TGCAGTGCTGCTTACTCGGGGGTGTTTAGTTCACCCCTCCACTTT; CDR3 protein: CSAAYSGVFSSPLHF; D gene: NA; clone size: many; V gene: TRBV20-1; CDR3 length: 15; J gene: TRBJ1-6
CDR3 DNA: TGTGCCATCAGTGATCCGACTAGCGGGGGGGCCACAGATACGCAGTATTTT; CDR3 protein: CAISDPTSGGATDTQYF; D gene: TRBD2; clone size: few; V gene: TRBV10-3; CDR3 length: 17; J gene: TRBJ2-3
CDR3 DNA: TGCGCCAGCAGCGCACAGGGCGGGAACTATGGCTACACCTTC; CDR3 protein: CASSAQGGNYGYTF; D gene: NA; clone size: few; V gene: TRBV4-3; CDR3 length: 14; J gene: TRBJ1-2
CDR3 DNA: TGCGCCAGCAGCTTGGATCAGGGAGGCCAGCCCCAGCATTTT; CDR3 protein: CASSLDQGGQPQHF; D gene: NA; clone size: medium-sized; V gene: TRBV5-1; CDR3 length: 14; J gene: TRBJ1-5
CDR3 DNA: TGCGCCAGCAGCTTGGACACAGATACGCAGTATTTT; CDR3 protein: CASSLDTDTQYF; D gene: NA; clone size: many; V gene: TRBV7-2; CDR3 length: 12; J gene: TRBJ2-3
CDR3 DNA: TGTGCCAGCACCGACAGGGGGCTGTGGAACACTGAAGCTTTCTTT; CDR3 protein: CASTDRGLWNTEAFF; D gene: TRBD1; clone size: NA; V gene: TRBV6-2/TRBV6-3; CDR3 length: 15; J gene: TRBJ1-1
CDR3 DNA: TGCAGTGCTAGAGCCCTTGATGGCTACACCTTC; CDR3 protein: CSARALDGYTF; D gene: NA; clone size: NA; V gene: TRBV20-1; CDR3 length: 11; J gene: TRBJ1-2
CDR3 DNA: TGCAGTGCTACCCCCCGACTAGCGGCTTACACAGATACGCAGTATTTT; CDR3 protein: CSATPRLAAYTDTQYF; D gene: TRBD2; clone size: few; V gene: TRBV20-1; CDR3 length: 16; J gene: TRBJ2-3
CDR3 DNA: TGCGCCAGCAGCTTGGAGGCGGTTAGCGAGCAGTACTTC; CDR3 protein: CASSLEAVSEQYF; D gene: NA; clone size: few; V gene: TRBV5-1; CDR3 length: 13; J gene: TRBJ2-7
CDR3 DNA: TGTGCCAGCAGGCCCTCTAGCGGGGTCTACAATGAGCAGTTCTTC; CDR3 protein: CASRPSSGVYNEQFF; D gene: TRBD2; clone size: many; V gene: TRBV28; CDR3 length: 15; J gene: TRBJ2-1
CDR3 DNA: TGCGCCAGCAGCACTACTAGCTCAGATACGCAGTATTTT; CDR3 protein: CASSTTSSDTQYF; D gene: NA; clone size: few; V gene: TRBV5-1; CDR3 length: 13; J gene: TRBJ2-3
CDR3 DNA: TGTGCCAGCAGTTACAGGTGGGAGTACTTC; CDR3 protein: CASSYRWEYF; D gene: NA; clone size: many; V gene: TRBV6-5; CDR3 length: 10; J gene: TRBJ2-7
CDR3 DNA: TGTGCCAGCAGCCATGCCTTGTTCAGAGGTGAAGCTTTCTTT; CDR3 protein: CASSHALFRGEAFF; D gene: NA; clone size: many; V gene: TRBV6-2/TRBV6-3; CDR3 length: 14; J gene: TRBJ1-1
CDR3 DNA: TGCGCCAGCAGCCATGCGGGACAGGGGATTACTAATGAAAAACTGTTTTTT; CDR3 protein: CASSHAGQGITNEKLFF; D gene: TRBD1; clone size: NA; V gene: TRBV4-1; CDR3 length: 17; J gene: TRBJ1-4
CDR3 DNA: TGTGCCAGCAGCCCGGCCGGGACTAGCGGGGTCTCGCGGGAGTACCAAGAGACCCAGTACTTC; CDR3 protein: CASSPAGTSGVSREYQETQYF; D gene: TRBD2; clone size: NA; V gene: TRBV4-2; CDR3 length: 21; J gene: TRBJ2-5
CDR3 DNA: TGCAGTGCTAGAGATCGGGGGGGAGCTTTCTTT; CDR3 protein: CSARDRGGAFF; D gene: NA; clone size: few; V gene: TRBV20-1; CDR3 length: 11; J gene: TRBJ1-1
CDR3 DNA: TGTGCCAGCAGCGGGGGGACTACGCAGTTCTTC; CDR3 protein: CASSGGTTQFF; D gene: TRBD2; clone size: NA; V gene: TRBV7-2; CDR3 length: 11; J gene: TRBJ2-1
CDR3 DNA: TGCGCCAGCAGCTTGACCGGGGGGGCCGGTCGGACCCAGTACTTC; CDR3 protein: CASSLTGGAGRTQYF; D gene: TRBD2; clone size: NA; V gene: TRBV5-1; CDR3 length: 15; J gene: TRBJ2-5
CDR3 DNA: TGCGCCAGCAGCTTGGGGTCAGTCACCGGGGAGCTGTTTTTT; CDR3 protein: CASSLGSVTGELFF; D gene: NA; clone size: many; V gene: TRBV5-1; CDR3 length: 14; J gene: TRBJ2-2
CDR3 DNA: TGTGCCAGCAGAACGGGAACGAATTCACCCCTCCACTTT; CDR3 protein: CASRTGTNSPLHF; D gene: NA; clone size: few; V gene: TRBV6-1; CDR3 length: 13; J gene: TRBJ1-6
CDR3 DNA: TGCAGTGCGGGGGGACAGGGGCATGAGCAGTTCTTC; CDR3 protein: CSAGGQGHEQFF; D gene: TRBD1; clone size: NA; V gene: TRBV20-1; CDR3 length: 12; J gene: TRBJ2-1
CDR3 DNA: TGTGCCAGCAGCCCTGTAGAGGGACGAGAGACCCAGTACTTC; CDR3 protein: CASSPVEGRETQYF; D gene: NA; clone size: few; V gene: TRBV3-1; CDR3 length: 14; J gene: TRBJ2-5
CDR3 DNA: TGCGCCAGCAGCCCGGTTCGCCGACTTCTCGGGGGCTACACCTTC; CDR3 protein: CASSPVRRLLGGYTF; D gene: NA; clone size: NA; V gene: TRBV4-1; CDR3 length: 15; J gene: TRBJ1-2
CDR3 DNA: TGTGCCAGCAGCAGCCCAGAGACAGATACGCAGTATTTT; CDR3 protein: CASSSPETDTQYF; D gene: NA; clone size: many; V gene: TRBV7-2; CDR3 length: 13; J gene: TRBJ2-3
CDR3 DNA: TGTGCCAGCAGTTACTCGACGGCCTCAGAGCCCCAGCATTTT; CDR3 protein: CASSYSTASEPQHF; D gene: NA; clone size: NA; V gene: TRBV6-5; CDR3 length: 14; J gene: TRBJ1-5
CDR3 DNA: TGCGCCAGCAGCCAAGAAGTGAGCGGGGAGCTGTTTTTT; CDR3 protein: CASSQEVSGELFF; D gene: NA; clone size: few; V gene: TRBV4-3; CDR3 length: 13; J gene: TRBJ2-2
CDR3 DNA: TGTGCCAGCAGCTTTGGGCAGGCTGATCAGCCCCAGCATTTT; CDR3 protein: CASSFGQADQPQHF; D gene: NA; clone size: NA; V gene: TRBV5-6; CDR3 length: 14; J gene: TRBJ1-5
CDR3 DNA: TGTGCCAGCAGCCTCTCCGGCCGGGGAAATGAGCAGTTCTTC; CDR3 protein: CASSLSGRGNEQFF; D gene: NA; clone size: NA; V gene: TRBV3-1; CDR3 length: 14; J gene: TRBJ2-1